A single T cell receptor (beta chain) is shown here with its context. What it binds is unknown. The data are from a study of radiotherapy plus CTLA-4 blockade in lung cancer. Study details: Objective responses occurred in about a sixth of patients; over 30% had disease control.

Treatment of patients with chemo-refractory metastatic non-small-cell lung cancer consisted of focal radiation plus CTLA-4 blockade with ipilimumab. Overall study results and limits: Clones derived from tumor TCRs expanded in blood after radiotherapy plus ipilimumab.

Method: immunoSEQ multiplex PCR; TCRdb's copy keeps in-frame clones and lacks some. The repertoire has some 15,000 clones, 72% of them found once; the top ten carry more than 45%. This CDR3 is 16 amino acids long. Germline CDR1 LNHDA, CDR2 SQIVND (reference sequence). J lost 1 base, V lost 4 bases, and 9 bases had no gene match. This clonotype originated in a human donor with non-small cell lung cancer whose response to radiotherapy plus ipilimumab could not be evaluated. The V gene is TRBV19, the J gene TRBJ1-1; TRBD1 matches at 7 bases. The source was peripheral blood, collected from a patient treated with radiotherapy plus ipilimumab. The CDR3 nucleotides are TGTGCCAGTAGTAGCTTACAGGGGCGGGGGAACACTGAAGCTTTCTTT. Amino acids: CASSSLQGRGNTEAFF.